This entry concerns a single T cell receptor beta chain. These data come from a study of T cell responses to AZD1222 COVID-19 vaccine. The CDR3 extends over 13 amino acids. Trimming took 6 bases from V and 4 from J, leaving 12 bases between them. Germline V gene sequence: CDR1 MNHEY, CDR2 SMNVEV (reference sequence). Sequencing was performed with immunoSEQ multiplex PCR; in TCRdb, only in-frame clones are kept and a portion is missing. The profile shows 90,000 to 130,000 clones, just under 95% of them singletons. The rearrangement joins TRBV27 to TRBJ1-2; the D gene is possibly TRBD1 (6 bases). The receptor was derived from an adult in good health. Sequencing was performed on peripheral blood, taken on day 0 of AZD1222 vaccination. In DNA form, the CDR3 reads TGTGCCAGCAGGGGAGACAGGTCCTATGGCTACACCTTC. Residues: CASRGDRSYGYTF.